The entry below gives a single T cell receptor (beta chain) sequence along with its context. There is no known antigen for this receptor. Per-base qualities were not stored, and no clone one base away is much larger. CDR1 SEHNR and CDR2 FQNEAQ are derived from the germline V gene (reference sequence). The CDR3 spans 17 residues, from the cysteine through the phenylalanine. The CDR3 DNA has 51 bases and is translated from base 1. Ends trimmed: V by 5 bases, J by 9 bases; bases unmatched to a gene: 18. Whole blood was collected in K2EDTA tubes by collaborating institutions according to the institutions' own protocols. For TCRbeta analysis, collaborator samples were shipped as frozen whole blood, as isolated PBMCs, or as DNA extracted from either sample type. This sample stems from a study of blood T cell repertoires in COVID-19 (dated by TCRdb to about 2020). Regarding the complete study: Samples from collaborators originated in the United States, Italy and Spain and spanned both the acute and convalescent phases of COVID-19. The prospective study material was composed of cDNA or gDNA derived from T cells, B-cell-depleted T cells, or PBMCs. The repertoires were released in a freely available public database meant as a resource for research on the immune response to SARS-CoV-2. Samples came from the ongoing ImmuneRACE study (first 160 participants) plus 1,254 subjects from 6 global collaborators. Sample metadata almost always included a de-identified subject ID, COVID-19 status, age in years and sex. Subjects who had been exposed to COVID-19, were actively infected with it, or had recovered from it provided the deeply sampled blood TCRbeta repertoires that made up the dataset. Where HLA class I and class II types were available, the types were taken from metadata supplied by the sample provider, not from assay-based typing. General findings and caveats noted by the study authors: Clinical and demographic metadata were provided uncurated, with the amount varying by source and participant.

TCRbeta CDR3 regions were amplified from genomic DNA using the immunoSEQ Assay, a bias-controlled multiplex PCR. In the authors' own workflow: Nucleated cell counts per sample were estimated from amplification of reference gene primers within the assay. To quantify the absolute abundance of each unique TCRbeta CDR3 rearrangement, sequence reads were collapsed and filtered. For each sample, productive Simpson clonality was calculated as the square root of Simpson's diversity index across productive rearrangements. TCRdb carries this immuneACCESS record with in-frame sequences only. Its versions omit some clonotypes, under half of them owing to an unresolved V gene in the studies checked, with the rest unexplained. That table furnishes V, J and clone size, whereas the DNA furnished D and trimming. Present in this sample are about 36,000 clones, roughly 80% of which were seen just once. The ten biggest clones cover approximately 15% of the sample.

The receptor's source is a human donor in a cohort sampled during active COVID-19. The chain uses TRBV7-9 and TRBJ2-1; TRBD1 aligns with 8 central bases. The material sequenced was peripheral blood. Here is the DNA: TGTGCCAGCAGCAAGTCCGGGACAGGAAGAGTTCCTATTGAGCAGTTCTTC. Its coded protein is CASSKSGTGRVPIEQFF.